One and the same sample provided the 22 T cell receptor beta chains below, sequenced in a study of blood T cell repertoires in COVID-19. TCRdb keeps only in-frame clones here, not all; method: immunoSEQ multiplex PCR. The sample lists about 120,000 clones; approximately 80% were seen once. The sequencing input was peripheral blood. These receptors came from a man in his 70s with acute or convalescent COVID-19.

J is TRBJ1-1 and V is TRBV28; 8 bases align to TRBD1. Trimming removed 5 bases from V and 4 bases from J; junction bases left unmatched: 9. The CDR3 is 15 amino acids. In germline, CDR1 is MDHEN, CDR2 SYDVKM. CDR3: CASSPLGQGGTEAFF. As DNA, the CDR3 is TGTGCCAGCAGTCCCTTAGGACAGGGCGGCACTGAAGCTTTCTTT.

V is TRBV4-1 and J is TRBJ1-5; maybe TRBD1 (5 bases). V lost 0 bases to trimming and J lost 7 bases, with 7 bases between them. Germline V CDR1 and CDR2: MGHRA, YSYEKL. The CDR3 is made up of 13 amino acids. The DNA of the CDR3 is TGCGCCAGCAGCCAAGAGGGGGGGCAGCCCCAGCATTTT. Translated: CASSQEGGQPQHF.

The chain links TRBV15 to TRBJ2-2; D is perhaps TRBD2 (6 bases). Trimming took 3 bases from V and 5 from J, leaving 19 bases between them. This CDR3 contains 17 residues. The germline V gene has CDR1 LNHNV and CDR2 YYDKDF (reference sequence). Here the CDR3 reads CATSRGGRRGRTGELFF. The CDR3, as DNA: TGTGCCACCAGCAGGGGGGGAAGGCGGGGTAGGACCGGGGAGCTGTTTTTT. Together with reference TRBV15 and TRBJ2-2, the CDR3 gives the full variable domain: DAMVIQNPRYQVTQFGKPVTLSCSQTLNHNVMYWYQQKSSQAPKLLFHYYDKDFNNEADTPDNFQSRRPNTSFCFLDIRSPGLGDTAMYLCATSRGGRRGRTGELFFGEGSRLTVL.

The V and J genes are TRBV5-1 and TRBJ2-1, with TRBD2 as a possible D gene (5 bases). V was trimmed by 0 bases and J by 3 bases, leaving 13 bases between them. Germline loops: CDR1 SGHRS, CDR2 YFSETQ. The CDR3 contains 16 residues. CDR3 sequence: CASSLVPGNGYNEQFF. Written as DNA, the CDR3 is TGCGCCAGCAGCTTGGTACCCGGGAATGGCTACAATGAGCAGTTCTTC.

The chain combines TRBV2 with TRBJ2-1; D unclear. CDR1 and CDR2 (germline): SNHLY, FYNNEI. The V and J ends lost 7 bases and 4 bases respectively, with 14 bases between them. The length of the CDR3 is 14 residues. DNA of the CDR3: TGTGCCAGCACCCATCCGTTCAGATACAATGAGCAGTTCTTC. It specifies CASTHPFRYNEQFF.

The chain uses TRBV6-5 and TRBJ1-4; 10 bases match TRBD1. The CDR3 consists of 14 residues. V lost 6 bases and J lost 8; bases outside the gene matches: 6. The germline V gene encodes CDR1 MNHEY and CDR2 SVGAGI. CDR3 region: CASRRTGGKEKLFF. The CDR3 DNA is TGTGCCAGCAGGAGGACAGGGGGTAAAGAAAAACTGTTTTTT.

The chain couples TRBV11-2 to TRBJ1-6, with a tentative D call TRBD1 (5 bases). The CDR3 extends over 15 amino acids. V was shortened by 3 bases and J by 3 bases, with 9 bases between the two germline ends. Germline loops: CDR1 SGHAT, CDR2 FQNNGV. CDR3 amino acids: CASSLGLSYNSPLHF. CDR3 DNA sequence: TGTGCCAGCAGCTTGGGACTGAGCTATAATTCACCCCTCCACTTT.

This clone was recorded only once. This sequence joins TRBV3-1 (or the pseudogene TRBV3-2) and TRBJ2-3; the match to TRBD2 covers 10 bases. Germline V gene data show CDR1 as LGHDT and CDR2 as YNNKEL (reference sequence). The CDR3 loop spans 16 amino acids. V shed 2 bases, J shed 3 bases, and the junction held 5 bases outside the gene matches. The CDR3 DNA is TGTGCCAGCAGCCAATTAAGCGGGGGGGCAACAGATACGCAGTATTTT. This translates into CASSQLSGGATDTQYF.

The V call is TRBV3-1 (or the pseudogene TRBV3-2), the J call TRBJ1-3; no definite D call. The CDR3 length is 14 residues. CDR1 LGHDT and CDR2 YNNKEL come from the germline V gene (reference sequence). V shed 4 bases and J shed 4 bases, with 11 bases lying between them. For the CDR3, the DNA is TGTGCCAGCAGCCTGTCACATAAGGGAAACACCATATATTTT. It is translated as CASSLSHKGNTIYF.

The V and J genes are TRBV5-6 and TRBJ1-6, with TRBD1 identical over 7 bases. Germline assignment: CDR1 SGHDT and CDR2 YYEEEE. The CDR3 loop spans 15 amino acids. The junction had 8 bases not matched to a gene; V was cut back by 2 bases and J by 9 bases. CDR3 loop: CASSFNAGQSSPLHF. The CDR3, as DNA: TGTGCCAGCAGCTTCAATGCGGGACAGAGTTCACCCCTCCACTTT.

The rearrangement links TRBV6-5 to TRBJ2-2, with TRBD2 identical over 7 bases. V lost 5 bases to trimming and J lost 2 bases; unmatched junction nucleotides: 5. Germline V gene lookup returns CDR1 MNHEY and CDR2 SVGAGI. This CDR3 has 15 amino acids. CDR3 DNA: TGTGCCAGCAGTCCCCGGGGGGTAAACACCGGGGAGCTGTTTTTT. Translated: CASSPRGVNTGELFF.

The genes are TRBV5-1 and TRBJ2-1, with 9 bases that match TRBD2. The CDR3 spans 16 residues. CDR1 and CDR2 (germline): SGHRS, YFSETQ. The V gene end was trimmed by 1 base and the J gene end by 6 bases; junction bases not matched to a gene: 8. The CDR3 nucleotides are TGCGCCAGCAGCTTGCCGCCTAGCGGGGATCTCAATGAGCAGTTCTTC. It codes for CASSLPPSGDLNEQFF.

This sequence joins TRBV28 and TRBJ1-1; D remains ambiguous. The V gene lost 5 bases and the J gene lost 4 bases, with 17 bases spanning the gap. CDR1 and CDR2 (germline): MDHEN, SYDVKM. The CDR3 runs 15 residues. CDR3 sequence: CASSPPGTGSTEAFF. The CDR3 DNA sequence: TGTGCCAGCAGTCCACCCGGTACCGGGAGCACTGAAGCTTTCTTT.

J is TRBJ2-7 and V is TRBV4-1; 7 nucleotides agree with TRBD1. The CDR3 runs to 17 residues. Germline CDR1 reads MGHRA; CDR2 reads YSYEKL. V lost 3 bases and J lost 5; bases outside the gene matches: 16. The chain's CDR3 is CASSQIGDRVKGDEQYF. The CDR3, as DNA: TGCGCCAGCAGCCAGATTGGAGACAGGGTGAAGGGCGACGAGCAGTACTTC.

V usage is TRBV19 and J usage is TRBJ1-5; 7 bases match TRBD1. Per germline, CDR1 LNHDA and CDR2 SQIVND (reference sequence). The J segment lost 4 bases and the V segment lost 5 bases, leaving 8 bases of the junction unmatched. The CDR3 is 15 residues long. The CDR3 is CASSPGQVPNQPQHF. The CDR3 coding sequence is TGTGCCAGTAGTCCTGGACAGGTTCCTAATCAGCCCCAGCATTTT.

The chain carries TRBV7-6 and TRBJ1-1; 7 bases match TRBD1. The V gene's germline CDR1 is SGHVS and CDR2 FNYEAQ. This CDR3 has 14 residues. Trimming took 4 bases from V and 1 from J; bases not matched to a gene: 3. CDR3 nucleotide sequence: TGTGCCAGCAGCTGCGACAGGGCGAACACTGAAGCTTTCTTT. It is translated as CASSCDRANTEAFF.

This clone has just one count. The gene calls are TRBV7-9 and TRBJ1-3; D perhaps matches TRBD1 (5 bases). Looked up from germline, CDR1 is SEHNR and CDR2 is FQNEAQ (reference sequence). The CDR3 has 14 residues. Deletions cut 2 bases from V and 3 bases from J, with 8 bases between. The CDR3 nucleotides read TGTGCCAGCAGCTTATCAGGGTTTGGAAACACCATATATTTT. Its protein is CASSLSGFGNTIYF.

V usage is TRBV11-2 and J usage is TRBJ2-1; weak D call: TRBD1 (6 bases). This CDR3 is built from 14 residues. CDR1 is SGHAT, CDR2 FQNNGV, per germline. The ends were cut back, 0 bases at V and 9 bases at J, with 12 bases in the middle. The CDR3: CASSLEYRVGEQFF. CDR3 bases: TGTGCCAGCAGCTTAGAGTACAGGGTGGGTGAGCAGTTCTTC. The variable domain in full, completed from reference TRBV11-2 and TRBJ2-1, reads EAGVAQSPRYKIIEKRQSVAFWCNPISGHATLYWYQQILGQGPKLLIQFQNNGVVDDSQLPKDRFSAERLKGVDSTLKIQPAKLEDSAVYLCASSLEYRVGEQFFGPGTRLTVL.

In its sample, this clone was seen a few times. The chain couples TRBV5-1 to TRBJ1-6, with 10 positions matching TRBD1. J was trimmed by 10 bases and V by 5 bases; bases with no gene match: 6. Germline CDR1 reads SGHRS; CDR2 reads YFSETQ. CDR3 size: 14 residues. The CDR3 loop reads CASRRDRGNSPLHF. CDR3 coding DNA: TGCGCCAGCAGACGGGACAGGGGAAACTCACCCCTCCACTTT. The full variable domain, completed using reference TRBV5-1 and TRBJ1-6, is KAGVTQTPRYLIKTRGQQVTLSCSPISGHRSVSWYQQTPGQGLQFLFEYFSETQRNKGNFPGRFSGRQFSNSRSEMNVSTLELGDSALYLCASRRDRGNSPLHFGNGTRLTVT.

The V and J genes are TRBV14 and TRBJ1-1; D is uncertain. CDR1 is SGHDN, CDR2 FVKESK, per germline. Trimming left V 4 bases short and J 0 bases short, with 12 bases between. CDR3 length: 15 amino acids. This CDR3 is CASSLSSNMNTEAFF. CDR3 coding DNA: TGTGCCAGCAGCCTTAGCAGCAACATGAACACTGAAGCTTTCTTT.

The J gene is TRBJ1-5, the V gene TRBV19; D gene unclear. CDR3 size: 15 residues. Between the trimmed V and J ends, which lost 5 bases and 3 bases, there was a span of 14 bases. Germline CDR1 is LNHDA and CDR2 is SQIVND (reference sequence). CDR3 nucleotide sequence: TGTGCCAGTAGTGCCTGGCGAGGCCCCAATCAGCCCCAGCATTTT. Its protein is CASSAWRGPNQPQHF.

The gene calls are TRBV5-1 and TRBJ2-7; D ambiguous. The V gene's germline CDR1 is SGHRS and CDR2 YFSETQ. CDR3 size: 12 residues. V was shortened by 3 bases and J by 0 bases, with 4 bases between the two germline ends. The CDR3 loop reads CASSSSSYEQYF. Written as DNA, the CDR3 is TGCGCCAGCAGCTCTAGCTCCTACGAGCAGTACTTC. The full variable domain, its missing parts supplied by reference TRBV5-1 and TRBJ2-7, is KAGVTQTPRYLIKTRGQQVTLSCSPISGHRSVSWYQQTPGQGLQFLFEYFSETQRNKGNFPGRFSGRQFSNSRSEMNVSTLELGDSALYLCASSSSSYEQYFGPGTRLTVT.